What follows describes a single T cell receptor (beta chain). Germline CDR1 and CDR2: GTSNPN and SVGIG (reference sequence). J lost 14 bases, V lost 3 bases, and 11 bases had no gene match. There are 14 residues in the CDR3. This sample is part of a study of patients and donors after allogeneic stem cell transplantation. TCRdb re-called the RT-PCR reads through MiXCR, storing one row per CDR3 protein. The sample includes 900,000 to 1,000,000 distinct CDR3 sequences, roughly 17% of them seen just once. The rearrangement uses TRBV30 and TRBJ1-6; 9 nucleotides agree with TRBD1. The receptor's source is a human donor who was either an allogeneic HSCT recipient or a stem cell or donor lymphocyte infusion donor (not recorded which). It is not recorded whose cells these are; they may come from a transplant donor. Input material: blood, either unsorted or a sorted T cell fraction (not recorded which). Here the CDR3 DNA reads TGTGCCTGGAGCGGCGGGACAGGGCGTAGCACCCTCCACTTT. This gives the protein CAWSGGTGRSTLHF.